The 5 T cell receptor beta chains reported below all come from one sample, sequenced in a study of lymphopenia after photon versus proton radiotherapy. TCRdb's table, derived via immunoSEQ multiplex PCR, lists solely in-frame clones and lacks some. The sample lists about 33,000 clones; almost 90% were seen once. The material was peripheral blood, obtained from a patient treated with photon-based radiotherapy. These receptors were collected from a woman in her fifties or sixties with pancreatic cancer.

The V and J genes are TRBV7-2 and TRBJ2-7, with TRBD1 identical over 7 bases. CDR1 SGHTA and CDR2 FQGNSA come from the germline V gene. V lost 1 base and J lost 3; bases outside the gene matches: 3. The CDR3 covers 14 residues. The DNA of the CDR3 is TGTGCCAGCAGCTTAGTGACAGGGATCTACGAGCAGTACTTC. Translating it yields CASSLVTGIYEQYF.

The chain uses TRBV28 and TRBJ2-7, with 13 bases lining up with TRBD2. The junction had 4 bases not matched to a gene; V was cut back by 4 bases and J by 4 bases. The CDR3 is 15 amino acids. Germline V CDR1 and CDR2: MDHEN, SYDVKM. This CDR3 is CASSWGTSGKYEQYF. The CDR3 bases are TGTGCCAGCAGTTGGGGGACTAGCGGGAAGTACGAGCAGTACTTC.

The V call is TRBV28, the J call TRBJ2-1; D assignment may be TRBD1 or TRBD2 (5 bases each). The CDR3 spans 15 residues. From germline, CDR1 is MDHEN and CDR2 SYDVKM. V lost 10 bases to trimming and J lost 0 bases, with 16 bases between them. CDR3 DNA: TGTGCCATTTCGGGGCGTATCAGCTCCTACAATGAGCAGTTCTTC. Protein: CAISGRISSYNEQFF.

The chain carries TRBV6-6 and TRBJ2-5, with TRBD2 matching 11 bases. Germline CDR1 and CDR2: MNHNY and SVGAGI (reference sequence). The V segment lost 6 bases and the J segment 1 base; nucleotides outside the gene matches: 7. There are 16 residues in the CDR3. The CDR3 sequence: CASRGSGTSGQETQYF. The CDR3 nucleotides read TGTGCCAGCAGGGGTTCCGGGACTAGCGGCCAAGAGACCCAGTACTTC.

The rearrangement links TRBV7-9 to TRBJ1-1, with D uncertain. The V end was cut by 6 bases, the J end by 2 bases, with 7 bases between. Germline CDR1 SEHNR, CDR2 FQNEAQ (reference sequence). This CDR3 is built from 12 residues. CDR3 nucleotides: TGTGCCAGCAGACCTCAAAACACTGAAGCTTTCTTT. Protein: CASRPQNTEAFF.